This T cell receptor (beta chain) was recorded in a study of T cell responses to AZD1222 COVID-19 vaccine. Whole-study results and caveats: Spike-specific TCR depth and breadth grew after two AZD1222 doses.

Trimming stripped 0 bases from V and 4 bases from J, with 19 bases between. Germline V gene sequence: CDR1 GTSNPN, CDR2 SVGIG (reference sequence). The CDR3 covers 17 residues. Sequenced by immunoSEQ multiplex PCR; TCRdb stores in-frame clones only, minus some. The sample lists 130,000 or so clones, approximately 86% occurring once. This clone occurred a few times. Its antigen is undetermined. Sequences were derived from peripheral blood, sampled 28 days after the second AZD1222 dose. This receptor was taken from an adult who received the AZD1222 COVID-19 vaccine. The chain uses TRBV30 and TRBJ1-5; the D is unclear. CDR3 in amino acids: CAWSVPLLLQPNQPQHF. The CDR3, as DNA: TGTGCCTGGAGTGTACCTCTTCTTTTACAGCCAAATCAGCCCCAGCATTTT. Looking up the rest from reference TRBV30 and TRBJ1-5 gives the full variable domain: SQTIHQWPATLVQPVGSPLSLECTVEGTSNPNLYWYRQAAGRGLQLLFYSVGIGQISSEVPQNLSASRPQDRQFILSSKKLLLSDSGFYLCAWSVPLLLQPNQPQHFGDGTRLSIL.